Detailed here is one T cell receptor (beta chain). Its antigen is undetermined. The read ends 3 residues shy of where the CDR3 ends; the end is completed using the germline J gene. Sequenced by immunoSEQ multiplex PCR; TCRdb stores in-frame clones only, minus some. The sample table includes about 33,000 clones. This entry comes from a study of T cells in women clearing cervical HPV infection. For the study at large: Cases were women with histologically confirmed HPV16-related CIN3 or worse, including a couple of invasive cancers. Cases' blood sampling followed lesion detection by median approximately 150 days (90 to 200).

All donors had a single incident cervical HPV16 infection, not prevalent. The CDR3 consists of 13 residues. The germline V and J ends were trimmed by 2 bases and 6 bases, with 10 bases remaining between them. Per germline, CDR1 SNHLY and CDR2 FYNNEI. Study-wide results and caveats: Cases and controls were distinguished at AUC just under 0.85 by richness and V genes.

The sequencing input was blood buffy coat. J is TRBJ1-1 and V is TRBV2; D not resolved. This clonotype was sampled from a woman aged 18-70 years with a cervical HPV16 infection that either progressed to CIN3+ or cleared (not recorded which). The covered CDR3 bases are TGTGCCAGCAGTGAAAGAGGGCTGGCTGAA. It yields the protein CASSERGLAE. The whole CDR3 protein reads CASSERGLAEAFF.